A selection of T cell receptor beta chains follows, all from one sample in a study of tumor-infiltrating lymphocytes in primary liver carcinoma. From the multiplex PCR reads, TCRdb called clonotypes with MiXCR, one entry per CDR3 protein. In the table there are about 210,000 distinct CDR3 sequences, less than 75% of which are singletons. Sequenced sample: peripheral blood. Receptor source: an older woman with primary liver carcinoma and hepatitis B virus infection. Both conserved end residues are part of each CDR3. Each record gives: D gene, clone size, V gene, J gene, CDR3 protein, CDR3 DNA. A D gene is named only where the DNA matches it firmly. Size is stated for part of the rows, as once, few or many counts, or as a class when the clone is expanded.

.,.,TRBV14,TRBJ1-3,CASSQMYIPGNTIYF,TGTGCCAGCAGCCAGATGTACATCCCTGGAAACACCATATATTTT
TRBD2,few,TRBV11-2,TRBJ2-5,CASSSRTGGREGQKTQYF,TGTGCCAGCAGCTCCAGGACTGGCGGGAGGGAGGGGCAGAAGACCCAGTACTTC
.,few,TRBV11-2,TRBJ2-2,CASSPPQGPTGGLFF,TGTGCTAGTAGCCCTCCGCAAGGACCGACCGGGGGGCTGTTTTTT
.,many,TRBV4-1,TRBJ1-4,CASSQDWFGGLMSEKLFF,TGCGCCAGCAGCCAAGATTGGTTCGGGGGCCTGATGAGTGAAAAACTGTTTTTT
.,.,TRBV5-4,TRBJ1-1,CASSLDPGNTEAFF,TGTGCCAGCAGCTTGGATCCAGGGAACACTGAAGCTTTCTTT
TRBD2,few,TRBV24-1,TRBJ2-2,CATSDLRPGLAANTGELFF,TGTGCCACCAGTGATTTGAGACCCGGACTAGCAGCCAACACCGGGGAGCTGTTTTTT
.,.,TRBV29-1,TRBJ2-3,CSVEELGRVGGSTDTQYF,TGCAGCGTTGAAGAGTTGGGCAGGGTGGGGGGTAGCACAGATACGCAGTATTTT
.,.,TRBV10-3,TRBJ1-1,CAVLEGTWGYTEAFF,TGTGCCGTCCTAGAGGGGACATGGGGGTACACTGAAGCTTTCTTT
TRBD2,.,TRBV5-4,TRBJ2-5,CASSQLAGGQETQYF,TGTGCCAGCAGCCAACTAGCGGGAGGACAAGAGACCCAGTACTTC
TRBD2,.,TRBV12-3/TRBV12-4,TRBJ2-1,CASTRSGRATVEQFF,TGTGCCAGCACTCGTAGCGGGAGGGCCACAGTTGAACAGTTCTTC
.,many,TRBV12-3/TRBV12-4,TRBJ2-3,CASSAHVQQASTDTQYF,TGTGCCAGCAGTGCCCATGTTCAACAGGCTAGCACAGATACGCAGTATTTT
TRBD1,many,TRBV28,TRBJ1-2,CASSHRGLGTF,TGTGCCAGCAGTCACAGGGGGCTCGGCACCTTC
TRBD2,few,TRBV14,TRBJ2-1,CASNPSGRPYNEQFF,TGTGCCAGCAACCCTAGCGGGAGACCCTACAATGAGCAGTTCTTC
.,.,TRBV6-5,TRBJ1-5,CASSYSIGSNQPQHF,TGTGCCAGCAGTTACTCTATAGGTAGCAATCAGCCCCAGCATTTT
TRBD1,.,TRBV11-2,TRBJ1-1,CASSWVVAGGRDTEAFF,TGTGCCAGCAGCTGGGTGGTGGCAGGGGGCCGCGACACTGAAGCATTCTTT
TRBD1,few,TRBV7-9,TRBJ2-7,CASSQQGAPSYEQYF,TGTGCCAGCAGCCAACAGGGGGCTCCCTCCTACGAGCAGTACTTC
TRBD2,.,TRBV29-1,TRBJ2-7,CSVTPTSDRYEQYF,TGCAGCGTTACTCCGACTAGCGACCGCTACGAGCAGTATTTC
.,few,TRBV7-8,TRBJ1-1,CASSLRGGVLSTEAFF,TGTGCCAGCAGCTTACGGGGGGGGGTCCTGAGCACTGAAGCTTTCTTT
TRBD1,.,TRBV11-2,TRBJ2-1,CASSFDRAKGNDQFF,TGTGCCAGCAGTTTCGACAGGGCAAAGGGCAATGACCAGTTCTTC
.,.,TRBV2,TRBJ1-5,CASTLSRARISNQPQHF,TGTGCCAGCACTCTTAGTCGTGCGCGGATTAGCAATCAGCCCCAGCATTTT
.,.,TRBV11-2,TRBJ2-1,CASSLVTYDEQFF,TGTGCCAGCAGCTTGGTAACCTACGATGAGCAGTTCTTC
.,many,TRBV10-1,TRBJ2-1,CASSRDLGGEQFF,TGCGCCAGCAGCCGGGACCTGGGAGGTGAGCAGTTCTTC